The 22 T cell receptor beta chains listed next were all sequenced from one sample in a study of shared clonotypes between healthy human individuals. Assay: immunoSEQ multiplex PCR; the TCRdb copy retains only in-frame clones and omits some. The data hold roughly 850,000 clones, with about 96% observed a single time. Naive CD8 cells lacked CD45RO, underwent positive selection for CCR7 and left out terminally differentiated effector memory CD45RA+ cells. The sample consisted of naive CD8+ T cells sorted from blood. All receptors derive from a man under 40 in good health.

V is TRBV10-1 and J is TRBJ2-7; D gene uncertain. V lost 3 bases and J lost 3, with 9 bases in between. Germline assignment: CDR1 WNHNN and CDR2 SYGVQD (reference sequence). The CDR3 has 13 residues. CDR3 sequence reads: CASSESGNYEQYF. CDR3 nucleotide sequence: TGCGCCAGCAGTGAAAGTGGGAACTACGAGCAGTACTTC.

The table lists this clone with a count of one. The J gene is TRBJ1-1, the V gene TRBV6-5; D is unclear. From germline, CDR1 is MNHEY and CDR2 SVGAGI. The CDR3 extends over 12 amino acids. Trimming removed 6 bases from V and 8 bases from J, with 13 bases in between. CDR3 nucleotide sequence: TGTGCCAGCAGCGCGAACGACGGAGAAGCTTTCTTT. Amino acid sequence: CASSANDGEAFF.

The gene calls are TRBV5-1 and TRBJ2-7; 10 bases fit TRBD1. Germline CDR1 and CDR2: SGHRS and YFSETQ. The trim removed 0 bases at V and 5 bases at J, leaving 5 bases unmatched. The CDR3 is made up of 15 amino acids. CDR3 in amino acids: CASSLGRDRGNEQYF. In DNA, the CDR3 is TGCGCCAGCAGCTTGGGCCGGGACAGGGGTAACGAGCAGTACTTC.

The chain carries TRBV6-1 and TRBJ2-7; 7 nucleotides line up with TRBD1. The CDR3 extends over 15 amino acids. Germline CDR1 and CDR2: MNHNS and SASEGT. Unmatched junction bases numbered 10, after V lost 5 bases and J lost 3 bases. The CDR3 nucleotides read TGTGCCAGCAGTAAACCTCGGGACAGTGTCTACGAGCAGTACTTC. As protein: CASSKPRDSVYEQYF.

V and J are TRBV2 and TRBJ2-1, with 11 bases fitting TRBD2. The CDR3 loop spans 14 amino acids. J gave up 7 bases and V 6 bases, and 5 bases lay outside the gene matches. From germline, CDR1 is SNHLY and CDR2 FYNNEI. The DNA for the CDR3 is TGTGCCAGCAGCCTAGCGGGAGGTGCAAATGAGCAGTTCTTC. It encodes CASSLAGGANEQFF.

In this sample, this clone turned up once. The chain carries TRBV5-6 and TRBJ1-5, with 8 bases matching TRBD1. Germline V gene lookup returns CDR1 SGHDT and CDR2 YYEEEE. The CDR3 has 18 amino acids. J gave up 1 base and V 1 base, and 10 bases lay outside the gene matches. The CDR3 DNA reads as TGTGCCAGCAGCTTGTTTCGACAGGGGCTTTTAAGCAATCAGCCCCAGCATTTT. Translation: CASSLFRQGLLSNQPQHF.

This rearrangement joins TRBV15 to TRBJ1-5; weak D call: TRBD1 (5 bases). The CDR3 contains 15 residues. Germline V gives CDR1 LNHNV, CDR2 YYDKDF (reference sequence). The V end lost 0 bases, the J end lost 4 bases, and 10 bases lay between the germline ends. The CDR3 protein is CATSREQASNQPQHF. The CDR3 bases are TGTGCCACCAGCAGAGAACAGGCTTCTAATCAGCCCCAGCATTTT.

This chain uses TRBV5-4 with TRBJ2-7; TRBD1 might be the D (6 bases). V lost 4 bases, J lost 2 bases, and 10 bases lay in between. The CDR3 is 13 amino acids. Germline V gene lookup returns CDR1 SGHNT and CDR2 YYREEE (reference sequence). The CDR3 protein is CASSQQGPYEQYF. The CDR3, as DNA: TGTGCCAGCAGCCAACAGGGTCCCTACGAGCAGTACTTC.

The chain is built from TRBV10-1 and TRBJ1-2; weak D call: TRBD1 (6 bases). Germline CDR1 WNHNN, CDR2 SYGVQD (reference sequence). The CDR3 loop spans 12 amino acids. V was clipped by 8 bases and J by 8 bases, with 15 bases between them. The CDR3 sequence: CASGEQGRGYTF. The CDR3 nucleotides read TGCGCCAGCGGGGAGCAGGGGAGAGGCTACACCTTC.

The chain uses TRBV6-1 and TRBJ1-1, with D possibly matching TRBD1 (6 bases). V dropped 1 base and J dropped 0 bases, with 12 bases sitting between them. The CDR3 contains 16 residues. Per the germline V gene, CDR1 is MNHNS and CDR2 is SASEGT. CDR3 amino acids: CASSEVGGEMNTEAFF. The CDR3 DNA reads as TGTGCCAGCAGTGAAGTTGGGGGCGAGATGAACACTGAAGCTTTCTTT.

The chain has TRBV6-6 and TRBJ2-1, with 7 positions matching TRBD2. The trim removed 4 bases at V and 0 bases at J, leaving 6 bases unmatched. The CDR3 has 16 residues. The germline CDR1 and CDR2 sequences are MNHNY and SVGAGI (reference sequence). This CDR3 is CASSFTSESSYNEQFF. CDR3 coding DNA: TGTGCCAGCAGTTTTACTAGCGAGAGCTCCTACAATGAGCAGTTCTTC.

The chain links TRBV7-9 to TRBJ2-7; TRBD2 matches 7 bases. The germline CDR1 and CDR2 sequences are SEHNR and FQNEAQ (reference sequence). Trimming cost V 4 bases and J 1 base; bases outside gene matches: 7. This CDR3 has 15 amino acids. In DNA form, the CDR3 reads TGTGCCAGCAGCTCACAAGGGAGGGCTTCCTACGAGCAGTACTTC. Protein sequence: CASSSQGRASYEQYF.

The V gene is TRBV6-4, the J gene TRBJ2-6; the D gene is possibly TRBD2 (6 bases). This CDR3 contains 15 residues. Between the trimmed V and J ends, which lost 6 bases and 0 bases, there was a span of 9 bases. CDR1 is MRHNA, CDR2 SNTAGT, per germline. The CDR3 is CASRGTYSGANVLTF. CDR3 in DNA: TGTGCCAGCAGGGGGACTTACTCTGGGGCCAACGTCCTGACTTTC.

This clone was picked up one time. The chain joins TRBV11-2 to TRBJ2-1, with D uncertain. Germline V gives CDR1 SGHAT, CDR2 FQNNGV. The CDR3 length is 12 residues. Trimming pared 5 bases from V and 10 bases from J, leaving 12 bases between. DNA of the CDR3: TGTGCCAGCAGCGCCCGTCTCTGGGAGCAGTTCTTC. This sequence encodes CASSARLWEQFF. Full variable domain (outside the CDR3, taken from reference TRBV11-2 and TRBJ2-1): EAGVAQSPRYKIIEKRQSVAFWCNPISGHATLYWYQQILGQGPKLLIQFQNNGVVDDSQLPKDRFSAERLKGVDSTLKIQPAKLEDSAVYLCASSARLWEQFFGPGTRLTVL.

This chain uses TRBV4-1 with TRBJ2-1, with a tentative D call TRBD2 (6 bases). Germline V CDR1 and CDR2: MGHRA, YSYEKL. The V gene lost 4 bases and the J gene lost 5 bases, with 15 bases spanning the gap. The CDR3 has 15 residues. CDR3 sequence reads: CASSLFGGRDNEQFF. The CDR3 nucleotides read TGCGCCAGCAGCCTATTCGGGGGAAGGGACAATGAGCAGTTCTTC.

This chain links TRBV5-4 with TRBJ2-7; possibly TRBD1 for D (6 bases). Germline lookup yields CDR1 SGHNT and CDR2 YYREEE (reference sequence). The CDR3 loop spans 13 amino acids. The germline V and J ends were trimmed by 3 bases and 2 bases, with 9 bases remaining between them. The CDR3 reads CASSSGTTYEQYF. The CDR3 bases are TGTGCCAGCAGCTCAGGGACAACCTACGAGCAGTACTTC.

Concerning this clone itself: This sample includes further DNA sequences coding for the same CDR3. The chain employs TRBV6-1 and TRBJ2-7, with no clear D. The CDR3 has 11 amino acids. Trimming removed 7 bases from V and 3 bases from J, with 7 bases in between. From germline, CDR1 is MNHNS and CDR2 SASEGT. The chain's CDR3 is CASTPGYEQYF. In DNA form, the CDR3 reads TGTGCCAGCACCCCGGGCTACGAGCAGTACTTC.

This chain uses TRBV19 with TRBJ2-2, with TRBD1 matching 9 bases. This CDR3 has 15 amino acids. From germline, CDR1 is LNHDA and CDR2 SQIVND (reference sequence). After removal of 5 bases from V and 4 bases from J, the junction contained 5 bases not matched to a gene. For the CDR3, the DNA is TGTGCCAGTAGTGCCTGGGACAGGGTCACCGGGGAGCTGTTTTTT. Encoded protein: CASSAWDRVTGELFF.

This chain uses TRBV5-6 with TRBJ1-2; D is unresolved. The CDR3 runs 15 residues. Trimming removed 0 bases from V and 2 bases from J, with 11 bases in between. Per germline, CDR1 SGHDT and CDR2 YYEEEE. CDR3 sequence (DNA): TGTGCCAGCAGCTTGGCCCAGAGTCGAAACTATGGCTACACCTTC. Residues: CASSLAQSRNYGYTF.

Worth noting for this clone: This CDR3 is also generated by other DNA sequences in the sample. The chain uses TRBV29-1 and TRBJ2-1; 9 nucleotides match TRBD1. V was clipped by 6 bases and J by 1 base; unmatched bases: 4. The CDR3 runs 14 residues. Germline V gene lookup returns CDR1 SQVTM and CDR2 ANQGSEA. The CDR3 loop is CSVVGQGSYNEQFF. The CDR3 DNA follows: TGCAGCGTCGTGGGACAGGGATCCTACAATGAGCAGTTCTTC.

The rearrangement uses TRBV27 and TRBJ2-2; D remains ambiguous. Per the germline V gene, CDR1 is MNHEY and CDR2 is SMNVEV (reference sequence). V lost 6 bases and J 5 bases, leaving 10 bases between the germline ends. The CDR3 is made up of 13 amino acids. The CDR3 sequence: CASSLHGTGELFF. CDR3 nucleotide sequence: TGTGCCAGCAGCTTACATGGGACCGGGGAGCTGTTTTTT.

The rearrangement uses TRBV7-8 and TRBJ2-1; D gene uncertain. V shed 7 bases and J shed 7 bases, with 11 bases lying between them. This CDR3 spans 12 amino acids. CDR1 SGHVS and CDR2 FQNEAQ come from the germline V gene. The chain's CDR3 is CASINDGNEQFF. CDR3 DNA sequence: TGTGCCAGCATCAACGATGGTAATGAGCAGTTCTTC. The full variable domain, its missing parts supplied by reference TRBV7-8 and TRBJ2-1, is GAGVSQSPRYKVAKRGQDVALRCDPISGHVSLFWYQQALGQGPEFLTYFQNEAQLDKSGLPSDRFFAERPEGSVSTLKIQRTQQEDSAVYLCASINDGNEQFFGPGTRLTVL.